The T cell receptor (beta chain) described here comes from a study of cytomegalovirus exposure and HLA in healthy donors. Overall study: Early released data had 65 million to 100 million unique TCRs, all coming from HLA-typed donors.

Between the trimmed V and J ends, which lost 4 bases and 4 bases, there was a span of 13 bases. The V gene's germline CDR1 is LNHDA and CDR2 SQIVND (reference sequence). The CDR3 contains 14 residues. The PCR was carried out with 60 Vbeta primers and 13 Jbeta primers. In the original processing: In a later analysis, the count reached tens of millions of unique TCR beta chains, with about 9.9 million shared. The repertoire was sequenced with immunoSEQ multiplex PCR; TCRdb's copy has only in-frame clones and lacks some. The V and J calls and clone size were taken over from that table, and D and trimming were inferred from the DNA. Found here are under 150,000 clones, less than 85% of them singletons; the top ten hold almost 7%.

The V gene is TRBV19, the J gene TRBJ1-1, with no clear D. The sequenced sample consisted of PBMCs. The receptor was isolated from a man aged 40-55 years in good health and CMV-seropositive. DNA of the CDR3: TGTGCCAGTAGTAGGCGGCAAGCGGCCACTGAAGCTTTCTTT. Translating it yields CASSRRQAATEAFF.